The 5 T cell receptor beta chains below all came from one sample that was sequenced in a study of T cells in Graves' hyperthyroidism and ophthalmopathy. TCR beta CDR3 region amplification was performed from RNA transcripts. An initial round of RT-PCR targeting the TCR CDR3 relied on the HTBI primer set. TCRdb ran MiXCR on the multiplex PCR reads and lists one entry per CDR3 protein. This sample yields over 500,000 distinct CDR3 sequences, of which over 45% are seen a single time; about 40% belongs to the top ten. Source material: peripheral blood or thyroid tissue (not recorded which). The origin of the receptors is an adult woman with Graves' disease, either hyperthyroidism or ophthalmopathy (not recorded which).

This clonotype was seen a few times. The rearrangement links TRBV10-3 to TRBJ2-1, with D tentatively TRBD1 (6 bases). V was cut by 3 bases and J by 5 bases, with 20 bases left in between. The length of the CDR3 is 17 residues. CDR1 is ENHRY, CDR2 SYGVKD, per germline. The CDR3 sequence is CAISDLQGRAKHNEQFF. CDR3 DNA sequence: TGTGCCATCAGTGACCTACAGGGTCGAGCAAAGCACAATGAGCAGTTCTTC.

The CDR3 sequence is CASSAGLTLETQYF. The CDR3 coding sequence is TGTGCCAGCAGCGCGGGACTGACTTTGGAGACCCAGTACTTC. The V call is TRBV9, the J call TRBJ2-5; TRBD2 might be the D (6 bases). Trimming took off 3 bases at V and 5 bases at J, with 14 bases between the two ends. CDR1 and CDR2 (germline): SGDLS, YYNGEE. The CDR3 length is 14 residues.

This clonotype appeared many times. The genes are TRBV7-2 and TRBJ2-5; 7 bases fit TRBD2. The CDR3 length is 15 residues. Trimming at V came to 3 bases and at J to 5 bases, leaving 9 bases not matched to a gene. Germline-derived CDR1 and CDR2 are SGHTA and FQGNSA. CDR3 amino acids: CASSFAGLVGETQYF. The DNA of the CDR3 is TGTGCCAGCAGCTTTGCAGGACTAGTGGGGGAGACCCAGTACTTC.

The chain has TRBV19 and TRBJ2-2, with 11 bases identical to TRBD1. The V segment lost 5 bases and the J segment 5 bases; nucleotides outside the gene matches: 4. CDR3 length: 15 amino acids. Germline CDR1 is LNHDA and CDR2 is SQIVND (reference sequence). CDR3 residues: CASSSRDRGTGELFF. The CDR3 region has the DNA TGTGCCAGTAGTTCCCGGGACAGGGGGACCGGGGAGCTGTTTTTT.

This clonotype was counted a few times. The chain joins TRBV13 to TRBJ1-5, with D unclear. V lost 6 bases and J lost 2, with 14 bases in between. Germline CDR1 is PRHDT and CDR2 is FYEKMQ (reference sequence). This CDR3 is 15 amino acids long. The DNA of the CDR3 is TGTGCCAGCAGGGAGAAAAGTACGGGCAATCAGCCCCAGCATTTT. This encodes CASREKSTGNQPQHF.